The 24 T cell receptor beta chains given below trace back to one sample, sequenced in a study of cytomegalovirus exposure and HLA in healthy donors. The study ran its PCR with 60 Vbeta and 13 Jbeta primers. Sequencing was performed with immunoSEQ multiplex PCR; in TCRdb, only in-frame clones are kept and a portion is missing. The data show about 120,000 clones, around 76% seen once. Sequencing was carried out using PBMCs. All receptors derive from a man aged 45-65 years in good health and CMV-seropositive.

The chain carries TRBV5-1 and TRBJ1-2; D ambiguous. The germline CDR1 and CDR2 sequences are SGHRS and YFSETQ. The germline V and J ends were trimmed by 0 bases and 2 bases, with 8 bases remaining between them. This CDR3 contains 14 residues. The CDR3 bases are TGCGCCAGCAGCTTGGGGCAGTCCAACTATGGCTACACCTTC. Its protein product is CASSLGQSNYGYTF.

The V gene is TRBV4-1, the J gene TRBJ2-7; TRBD2 matches 9 bases. The J segment lost 7 bases and the V segment lost 1 base, leaving 8 bases of the junction unmatched. This CDR3 has 15 residues. CDR1 and CDR2 (germline): MGHRA, YSYEKL. CDR3 bases: TGCGCCAGCAGCCAAGGGGCGGGAGGGCCGGAAGAGCAGTACTTC. Amino acid sequence: CASSQGAGGPEEQYF.

The chain employs TRBV7-2 and TRBJ1-1; D unresolved. The CDR3 runs 15 residues. The V end lost 0 bases, the J end lost 2 bases, and 10 bases lay between the germline ends. In germline, CDR1 is SGHTA, CDR2 FQGNSA. CDR3 coding DNA: TGTGCCAGCAGCTTAGCGCTTGTAAGCAACACTGAAGCTTTCTTT. This codes for CASSLALVSNTEAFF.

The rearrangement links TRBV5-5 to TRBJ1-5, with TRBD1 matching 9 bases. Trimming at V came to 4 bases and at J to 2 bases, leaving 7 bases not matched to a gene. The CDR3 consists of 16 residues. Germline assignment: CDR1 SGHKS and CDR2 YYEKEE (reference sequence). The CDR3 bases are TGTGCCAGCAGCCTCCGGACAGGGGTCCGCAATCAGCCCCAGCATTTT. It specifies CASSLRTGVRNQPQHF.

The chain joins TRBV10-1 to TRBJ2-7; D gene unclear. From germline, CDR1 is WNHNN and CDR2 SYGVQD (reference sequence). The CDR3 runs to 14 residues. V was cut by 3 bases and J by 0 bases, with 9 bases left in between. CDR3 protein: CASSDPLISYEQYF. DNA of the CDR3: TGCGCCAGCAGTGATCCTCTTATCTCCTACGAGCAGTACTTC.

The chain couples TRBV5-1 to TRBJ2-3, with D maybe TRBD2 (5 bases). This CDR3 is 13 amino acids long. CDR1 SGHRS and CDR2 YFSETQ come from the germline V gene. Trimming took off 6 bases at V and 1 base at J, with 9 bases between the two ends. The CDR3 spells CASTLRGTDTQYF. The CDR3 bases are TGCGCCAGCACCCTGAGGGGCACAGATACGCAGTATTTT.

This rearrangement joins TRBV7-9 to TRBJ2-1, with D tentatively TRBD2 (6 bases). Germline CDR1 and CDR2: SEHNR and FQNEAQ (reference sequence). Trimming removed 5 bases at V and 6 bases at J, with 20 bases between. The CDR3 runs to 16 residues. CDR3 protein: CASSPPRGAGLNEQFF. The CDR3 coding sequence is TGTGCCAGCAGCCCTCCTAGGGGAGCGGGCCTCAATGAGCAGTTCTTC.

The V and J genes are TRBV7-9 and TRBJ2-5, with TRBD1 as a possible D gene (6 bases). The DNA end is a closer match to TRBJ2-7, so the J assignment may be wrong. CDR1 and CDR2 (germline): SEHNR, FQNEAQ (reference sequence). The CDR3 sequence is 14 residues long. CDR3 amino acids: CASSSQGKPGEQYF. The CDR3 region has the DNA TGTGCCAGCAGCTCCCAGGGGAAGCCGGGCGAGCAGTACTTC.

This CDR3 is CASSLRGSHEQYF. As DNA, the CDR3 is TGTGCCAGCAGCTTGCGGGGTTCCCACGAGCAGTACTTC. The chain recombines TRBV5-6 with TRBJ2-7; D might be TRBD2 (5 bases). V lost 1 base and J 5 bases, leaving 10 bases between the germline ends. This CDR3 is built from 13 residues. Germline CDR1 reads SGHDT; CDR2 reads YYEEEE.

The V call is TRBV18, the J call TRBJ1-3; 9 bases agree with TRBD1. Germline CDR1 KGHSH, CDR2 LQKENI. V lost 6 bases to trimming and J lost 5 bases; unmatched junction nucleotides: 11. The CDR3 is 16 amino acids. This chain's CDR3 is CASSRGQGISRNTIYF. CDR3 nucleotide sequence: TGTGCCAGCTCTCGCGGACAGGGGATTAGTAGAAACACCATATATTTT.

This clone has a handful of counts. The gene calls are TRBV4-3 and TRBJ2-6, with D possibly TRBD2 on 6 matching bases. The germline V gene has CDR1 LGHNA and CDR2 YSLEER. This CDR3 has 16 residues. The ends were cut back, 0 bases at V and 1 base at J, with 7 bases in the middle. CDR3 amino acids: CASSQEAGSGANVLTF. DNA for the CDR3: TGCGCCAGCAGCCAAGAAGCGGGTTCTGGGGCCAACGTCCTGACTTTC.

The CDR3 DNA sequence: TGCGCCAGCAGCCAAGCAAGCGGGGGGGCCGATGAGCAGTTCTTC. Encoded protein: CASSQASGGADEQFF. The rearrangement uses TRBV4-1 and TRBJ2-1, with 10 bases fitting TRBD2. The germline CDR1 and CDR2 sequences are MGHRA and YSYEKL. This CDR3 is 15 amino acids long. V lost 1 base to trimming and J lost 8 bases; unmatched junction nucleotides: 5.

The chain uses TRBV6-5 and TRBJ1-1; D possibly corresponds to TRBD1 (5 bases). V was trimmed by 3 bases and J by 4 bases, leaving 12 bases between them. Germline V gene sequence: CDR1 MNHEY, CDR2 SVGAGI. This CDR3 contains 14 residues. For the CDR3, the DNA is TGTGCCAGCAGTTATAGCAGGGCGGTCACTGAAGCTTTCTTT. It specifies CASSYSRAVTEAFF.

The V and J genes are TRBV28 and TRBJ2-1, with D unresolved. The germline CDR1 and CDR2 sequences are MDHEN and SYDVKM. This CDR3 spans 15 amino acids. V was shortened by 3 bases and J by 3 bases, with 12 bases between the two germline ends. The CDR3 bases are TGTGCCAGCAGTTTCCCCTCTTCAGACTACAATGAGCAGTTCTTC. Protein product: CASSFPSSDYNEQFF.

V usage is TRBV28 and J usage is TRBJ1-2, with D possibly matching TRBD1 (5 bases). V was pared by 7 bases and J by 8 bases, with 17 bases between. CDR1 MDHEN and CDR2 SYDVKM come from the germline V gene. There are 13 residues in the CDR3. The CDR3 reads CASTLRQGGGYTF. The CDR3 DNA is TGTGCCAGCACCCTAAGGCAGGGAGGCGGCTACACCTTC.

V is TRBV18 and J is TRBJ2-7; 10 bases map to TRBD2. The CDR3 spans 15 residues. CDR1 is KGHSH and CDR2 is LQKENI in the germline V gene. The trim removed 2 bases at V and 3 bases at J, leaving 4 bases unmatched. For the CDR3, the DNA is TGTGCCAGCTCACCAGGTCTAGCGGGGGTCTACGAGCAGTACTTC. This encodes CASSPGLAGVYEQYF.

The chain is built from TRBV28 and TRBJ2-5; D might be TRBD1 (6 bases). Between the trimmed V and J ends, which lost 1 base and 7 bases, there was a span of 22 bases. The CDR3 totals 17 residues. Germline V gene sequence: CDR1 MDHEN, CDR2 SYDVKM. CDR3 residues: CASSLLAGDIPFRTQYF. The CDR3 DNA sequence: TGTGCCAGCAGTTTATTGGCCGGGGACATCCCGTTTAGGACCCAGTACTTC.

The CDR3 reads CATREDGANVLTF. In DNA, the CDR3 is TGTGCCACCCGGGAGGACGGGGCCAACGTCCTGACTTTC. The chain has TRBV19 and TRBJ2-6; 7 positions agree with TRBD2. The trim removed 10 bases at V and 4 bases at J, leaving 4 bases unmatched. The CDR3 is 13 residues long. Germline CDR1 LNHDA, CDR2 SQIVND (reference sequence).

The genes are TRBV11-3 and TRBJ2-3; a possible D gene is TRBD1 (7 bases). This CDR3 comprises 15 residues. Germline V gene lookup returns CDR1 SGHNT and CDR2 YENEEA. The V and J ends lost 1 base and 8 bases respectively, with 16 bases between them. CDR3 residues: CASSLAGRGVGTQYF. The CDR3 nucleotides read TGTGCCAGCAGCTTAGCGGGCAGGGGGGTAGGTACGCAGTATTTT.

The V gene is TRBV5-1, the J gene TRBJ1-2; 7 bases map to TRBD1. Germline CDR1 is SGHRS and CDR2 is YFSETQ. This CDR3 is 14 amino acids long. J was trimmed by 7 bases and V by 4 bases; bases with no gene match: 10. CDR3 sequence reads: CASSAADRVGGYTF. CDR3 nucleotides: TGCGCCAGCAGCGCGGCAGACAGGGTCGGTGGCTACACCTTC. The entire variable domain, with the rest obtained from reference TRBV5-1 and TRBJ1-2, is as follows: KAGVTQTPRYLIKTRGQQVTLSCSPISGHRSVSWYQQTPGQGLQFLFEYFSETQRNKGNFPGRFSGRQFSNSRSEMNVSTLELGDSALYLCASSAADRVGGYTFGSGTRLTVV.

The rearrangement links TRBV5-6 to TRBJ1-1; no definite D call. Per the germline V gene, CDR1 is SGHDT and CDR2 is YYEEEE. The CDR3 runs 15 residues. With 2 bases removed from V and 1 base from J, the gap between germline ends came to 12 bases. The CDR3 DNA reads TGTGCCAGCAGCTTCGGACGGGAACCGAACACTGAAGCTTTCTTT. Amino acid sequence: CASSFGREPNTEAFF.

The rearrangement uses TRBV6-5 and TRBJ1-5; D is perhaps TRBD1 (6 bases). Germline values: CDR1 MNHEY, CDR2 SVGAGI. This CDR3 has 15 residues. The V and J ends lost 4 bases and 3 bases respectively, with 13 bases between them. The CDR3: CASSSTGRDNQPQHF. The CDR3 nucleotides read TGTGCCAGCAGTTCCACAGGGAGGGACAATCAGCCCCAGCATTTT.

This rearrangement joins TRBV2 to TRBJ2-3; D may be TRBD1 (6 bases). This CDR3 is 14 amino acids long. Per the germline V gene, CDR1 is SNHLY and CDR2 is FYNNEI. The V and J ends lost 4 bases and 3 bases respectively, with 11 bases between them. This CDR3 is CASSAGVLTDTQYF. DNA for the CDR3: TGTGCCAGCAGTGCAGGGGTATTGACAGATACGCAGTATTTT.

This clone was seen just once. The V gene is TRBV28, the J gene TRBJ2-3, with D unclear. Trimming stripped 5 bases from V and 3 bases from J, with 9 bases between. Per germline, CDR1 MDHEN and CDR2 SYDVKM. The CDR3 loop spans 13 amino acids. The CDR3 spells CASSNILTDTQYF. The DNA of the CDR3 is TGTGCCAGCAGTAACATACTAACAGATACGCAGTATTTT.